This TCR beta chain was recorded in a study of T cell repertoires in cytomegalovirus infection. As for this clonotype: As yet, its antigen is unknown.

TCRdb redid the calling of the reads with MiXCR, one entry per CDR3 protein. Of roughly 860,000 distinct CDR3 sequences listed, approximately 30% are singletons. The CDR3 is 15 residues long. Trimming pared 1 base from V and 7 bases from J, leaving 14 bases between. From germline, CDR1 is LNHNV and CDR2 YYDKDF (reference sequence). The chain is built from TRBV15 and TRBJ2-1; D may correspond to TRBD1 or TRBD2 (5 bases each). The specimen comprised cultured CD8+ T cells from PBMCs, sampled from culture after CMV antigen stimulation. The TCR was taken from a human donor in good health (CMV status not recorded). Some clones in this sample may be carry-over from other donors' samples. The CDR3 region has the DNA TGTGCCACCAGCAGAGTGGGGGTAAAAGGAAATGAGCAGTTCTTC. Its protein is CATSRVGVKGNEQFF.